Below, 14 T cell receptor beta chains from the same sample are listed, as sequenced in a study of blood T cell repertoires in COVID-19. Here immunoSEQ multiplex PCR was the method, and the copy in TCRdb shows in-frame clones only, minus some. This sample has 200,000 to 250,000 clones, with 89% found just once. The sample comprised peripheral blood. Source of these receptors: a man aged 55 to 70 who had recovered from COVID-19.

V is TRBV4-2 and J is TRBJ2-7, with TRBD2 matching over 7 bases. Germline CDR1 LGHNA, CDR2 YNFKEQ. The CDR3 has 16 residues. The V and J ends lost 4 bases and 7 bases, in that order; junction bases with no gene match: 16. This CDR3 is CASSRELGSGEGEQYF. The CDR3 bases are TGTGCCAGCAGCCGGGAACTAGGGAGCGGGGAGGGGGAGCAGTACTTC.

This clone appeared a few times. V usage is TRBV7-3 and J usage is TRBJ2-7; D perhaps matches TRBD1 (6 bases). In germline, CDR1 is SGHTA, CDR2 FQGTGA. CDR3 size: 12 residues. The V gene lost 4 bases and the J gene lost 8 bases, with 12 bases spanning the gap. CDR3 DNA sequence: TGTGCCAGCAGCTCATTACAGGGAAAGCAGTACTTC. Translated: CASSSLQGKQYF. The variable domain in full, completed from reference TRBV7-3 and TRBJ2-7, reads GAGVSQTPSNKVTEKGKYVELRCDPISGHTALYWYRQSLGQGPEFLIYFQGTGAADDSGLPNDRFFAVRPEGSVSTLKIQRTERGDSAVYLCASSSLQGKQYFGPGTRLTVT.

This sequence joins TRBV4-2 and TRBJ1-2, with 7 positions matching TRBD1. The V segment lost 0 bases and the J segment 5 bases; nucleotides outside the gene matches: 3. CDR1 is LGHNA, CDR2 YNFKEQ, per germline. The CDR3 has 14 amino acids. The CDR3 DNA follows: TGTGCCAGCAGCCAAGAGGCGGGACAGTATGGCTACACCTTC. Amino acids: CASSQEAGQYGYTF.

Only one count was recorded for this clone. V usage is TRBV3-1 (or the pseudogene TRBV3-2) and J usage is TRBJ2-5; D gene unclear. Trimming took off 1 base at V and 10 bases at J, with 13 bases between the two ends. This CDR3 comprises 13 residues. The germline V gene has CDR1 LGHDT and CDR2 YNNKEL (reference sequence). The DNA of the CDR3 is TGTGCCAGCAGCCAAGTGGCAGTCCCCCTCCAGTACTTC. The encoded protein is CASSQVAVPLQYF.

CDR3 sequence reads: CASSLTGQNTGELFF. The DNA for the CDR3 is TGTGCCAGCAGCTTAACGGGGCAGAACACCGGGGAGCTGTTTTTT. The J gene is TRBJ2-2, the V gene TRBV7-3, with D tentatively TRBD1 (5 bases). The length of the CDR3 is 15 residues. V was trimmed by 0 bases and J by 1 base, leaving 6 bases between them. CDR1 and CDR2 (germline): SGHTA, FQGTGA.

The chain joins TRBV18 to TRBJ2-7, with D possibly TRBD2 on 7 matching bases. Germline V gives CDR1 KGHSH, CDR2 LQKENI. The CDR3 is 15 residues long. Trimming took 6 bases from V and 6 from J, leaving 21 bases between them. The CDR3 region has the DNA TGTGCCAGCTCGCCGACGGGGGGCGCTGGATCCGAGCAGTACTTC. Translating it yields CASSPTGGAGSEQYF.

V and J are TRBV7-3 and TRBJ1-1; TRBD1 aligns across 7 bases. Losses at the gene ends were 2 bases for V and 5 bases for J; bases not matched to a gene: 8. The CDR3 contains 15 residues. Germline V gene lookup returns CDR1 SGHTA and CDR2 FQGTGA. The CDR3 DNA reads TGTGCCAGCAGCTTAGGGTCGAGGGGGCGAACTGAAGCTTTCTTT. This translates into CASSLGSRGRTEAFF.

As regards this clone: The sample holds other DNA sequences that translate to the same CDR3. V usage is TRBV5-1 and J usage is TRBJ2-7; 11 nucleotides match TRBD1. Germline V gene lookup returns CDR1 SGHRS and CDR2 YFSETQ. The V segment lost 4 bases and the J segment 4 bases; nucleotides outside the gene matches: 4. The CDR3 length is 14 residues. This CDR3 reads CASSPGQGAYEQYF. The CDR3, as DNA: TGCGCCAGCAGCCCCGGACAGGGGGCTTACGAGCAGTACTTC.

Worth noting for this clone: Other DNA sequences from this sample encode an identical CDR3 as well. This chain connects TRBV20-1 to TRBJ2-7, with D hard to call. V lost 3 bases and J lost 1, with 4 bases in between. The CDR3 runs to 11 residues. Germline V gives CDR1 DFQATT, CDR2 SNEGSKA (reference sequence). CDR3 nucleotides: TGCAGTGCTAGGTCGTCCTACGAGCAGTACTTC. It yields the protein CSARSSYEQYF.

As concerns this clone: The identical CDR3 is also encoded by other nucleotide sequences in the sample. This sequence joins TRBV18 and TRBJ1-2, with D unclear. Trimming removed 3 bases from V and 2 bases from J, with 7 bases in between. The CDR3 runs 13 residues. Germline CDR1 reads KGHSH; CDR2 reads LQKENI. The CDR3 DNA sequence: TGTGCCAGCTCACCGGGCGGGAACTATGGCTACACCTTC. Amino acid sequence: CASSPGGNYGYTF.

This clone was observed a single time. V is TRBV4-1 and J is TRBJ1-5, with D perhaps matching TRBD1 (6 bases). The CDR3 covers 15 residues. The germline V and J ends were trimmed by 1 base and 6 bases, with 13 bases remaining between them. Germline-derived CDR1 and CDR2 are MGHRA and YSYEKL. In nucleotides, the CDR3 is TGCGCCAGCAGCCAAGCGGGGGGCGACGGTCAGCCCCAGCATTTT. Translating gives CASSQAGGDGQPQHF.

This sequence joins TRBV7-2 and TRBJ1-1; the D gene is possibly TRBD1 (6 bases). The CDR3 is 14 amino acids. Trimming shortened V by 4 bases and J by 3 bases, and 12 bases separated the two germline ends. CDR1 and CDR2 (germline): SGHTA, FQGNSA. The CDR3 DNA sequence: TGTGCCAGCAGCTCCTACGGACAGTACACTGAAGCTTTCTTT. This gives the protein CASSSYGQYTEAFF.

The rearrangement joins TRBV2 to TRBJ1-5, with 9 bases lining up with TRBD1. J was trimmed by 3 bases and V by 1 base; bases with no gene match: 1. Germline loops: CDR1 SNHLY, CDR2 FYNNEI. This CDR3 spans 15 amino acids. The CDR3 sequence: CASSEGDRDNQPQHF. CDR3 DNA: TGTGCCAGCAGTGAAGGGGACAGGGACAATCAGCCCCAGCATTTT.

The CDR3 loop reads CASSLAGDRRDEQFF. The CDR3 nucleotides read TGTGCCAGCAGCTTAGCTGGGGACAGGAGGGATGAGCAGTTCTTC. V gene TRBV7-7 combines with J gene TRBJ2-1; 8 bases map to TRBD1. V trimming: 0 bases; J trimming: 8 bases; junction bases outside the gene matches: 6. The CDR3 length is 15 residues. Looked up from germline, CDR1 is SSHAT and CDR2 is FNYEAQ (reference sequence).